One sample yielded the 7 T cell receptor beta chains listed below, sequenced in a study of human T cells and chemical hapten exposure. In TCRdb, the RACE reads were re-called with MiXCR into one record per CDR3 protein. Among roughly 200,000 distinct CDR3 sequences, about a fifth were seen once, and the ten largest hold about 7%. Documented time point: patch test 1, 2 weeks after DPC sensitization. The treatment was: therapeutic diphenylcyclopropenone sensitization with weekly scalp DPC. The source was whole blood, collected in connection with sensitization to the hapten diphenylcyclopropenone (DPC). The receptors were sampled from a woman aged 45-59 years with alopecia areata. Some clones in this sample may be carry-over from other donors' samples.

The J gene is TRBJ2-7, the V gene TRBV20-1; TRBD2 agrees at 12 bases. The CDR3 sequence is 11 residues long. Germline values: CDR1 DFQATT, CDR2 SNEGSKA (reference sequence). The CDR3 sequence is CGTSGPLGQYF. The CDR3, as DNA: TGCGGGACTAGCGGGCCTCTCGGGCAGTACTTC.

The rearrangement joins TRBV18 to TRBJ2-2; maybe TRBD1 (6 bases). The CDR3 sequence is 12 residues long. Germline V gene data show CDR1 as KGHSH and CDR2 as LQKENI. The V end was cut by 6 bases, the J end by 8 bases, with 10 bases between. The CDR3 DNA follows: TGTGCCAGCTCTTCCGGGACAGGGGAGCTGTTTTTT. Translation gives CASSSGTGELFF.

The V and J genes are TRBV11-2 and TRBJ2-3; weak D call: TRBD1 (5 bases). Trimming cost V 4 bases and J 1 base, with 12 bases left between them. CDR3 length equals 15 residues. From germline, CDR1 is SGHAT and CDR2 FQNNGV. The CDR3 reads CASSYTGFGTDTQYF. DNA for the CDR3: TGTGCCAGCAGCTACACAGGTTTCGGCACAGATACGCAGTATTTT.

The V call is TRBV7-9, the J call TRBJ1-1, with 8 positions matching TRBD1. Germline V lookup: CDR1 SEHNR, CDR2 FQNEAQ (reference sequence). The CDR3 is 14 residues long. The trim removed 5 bases at V and 3 bases at J, leaving 5 bases unmatched. CDR3 DNA sequence: TGTGCCAGCAGCAAAACAGGGGGGCACACTGAAGCTTTCTTT. Amino acid sequence: CASSKTGGHTEAFF.

The chain links TRBV11-2 to TRBJ2-2, with 9 bases matching TRBD1. The CDR3 consists of 17 residues. Germline V gene lookup returns CDR1 SGHAT and CDR2 FQNNGV. After removal of 2 bases from V and 5 bases from J, the junction contained 9 bases not matched to a gene. CDR3 nucleotides: TGTGCCAGCAGCTTATTGGGACAGGGCCGTCGTACCGGGGAGCTGTTTTTT. Its protein is CASSLLGQGRRTGELFF.

This clonotype was detected only a few times. The V call is TRBV29-1, the J call TRBJ2-5, with D possibly being TRBD1 (6 bases). The CDR3 consists of 12 residues. Trimming stripped 2 bases from V and 2 bases from J, with 6 bases between. The germline CDR1 and CDR2 sequences are SQVTM and ANQGSEA. CDR3 region: CSVEQGQETQYF. DNA of the CDR3: TGCAGCGTTGAACAGGGGCAAGAGACCCAGTACTTC.

The chain couples TRBV10-3 to TRBJ2-1, with TRBD2 matching 10 bases. CDR1 is ENHRY and CDR2 is SYGVKD in the germline V gene. The junction had 11 bases not matched to a gene; V was cut back by 6 bases and J by 6 bases. There are 16 residues in the CDR3. The CDR3 sequence is CAISSRLAGDINEQFF. The DNA of the CDR3 is TGTGCCATCAGCTCCCGACTAGCGGGTGATATCAATGAGCAGTTCTTC.